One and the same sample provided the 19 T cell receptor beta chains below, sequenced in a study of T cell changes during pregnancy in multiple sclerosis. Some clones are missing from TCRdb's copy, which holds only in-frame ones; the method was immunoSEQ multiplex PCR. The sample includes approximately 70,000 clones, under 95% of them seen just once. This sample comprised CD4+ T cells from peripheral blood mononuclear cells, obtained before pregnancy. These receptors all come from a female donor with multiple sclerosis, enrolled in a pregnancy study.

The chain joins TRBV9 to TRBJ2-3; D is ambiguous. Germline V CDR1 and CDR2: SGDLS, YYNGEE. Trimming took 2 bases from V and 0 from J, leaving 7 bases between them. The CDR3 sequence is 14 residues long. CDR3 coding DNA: TGTGCCAGCAGCGTTGGCGGTAGCACAGATACGCAGTATTTT. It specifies CASSVGGSTDTQYF. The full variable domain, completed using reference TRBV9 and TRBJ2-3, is DSGVTQTPKHLITATGQRVTLRCSPRSGDLSVYWYQQSLDQGLQFLIQYYNGEERAKGNILERFSAQQFPDLHSELNLSSLELGDSALYFCASSVGGSTDTQYFGPGTRLTVL.

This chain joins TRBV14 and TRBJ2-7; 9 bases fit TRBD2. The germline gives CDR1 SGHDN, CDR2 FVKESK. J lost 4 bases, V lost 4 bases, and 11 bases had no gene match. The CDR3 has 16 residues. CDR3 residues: CASSLRLAGDLYEQYF. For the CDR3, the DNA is TGTGCCAGCAGCCTACGATTAGCGGGAGACTTGTACGAGCAGTACTTC. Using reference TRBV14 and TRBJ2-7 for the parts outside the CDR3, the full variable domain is EAGVTQFPSHSVIEKGQTVTLRCDPISGHDNLYWYRRVMGKEIKFLLHFVKESKQDESGMPNNRFLAERTGGTYSTLKVQPAELEDSGVYFCASSLRLAGDLYEQYFGPGTRLTVT.

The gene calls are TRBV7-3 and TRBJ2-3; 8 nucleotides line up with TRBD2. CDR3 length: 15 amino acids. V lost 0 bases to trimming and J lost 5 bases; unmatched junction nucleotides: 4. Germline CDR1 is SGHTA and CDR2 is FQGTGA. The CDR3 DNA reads TGTGCCAGCAGCTTAACGATAACTAGCGGAGATACGCAGTATTTT. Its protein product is CASSLTITSGDTQYF. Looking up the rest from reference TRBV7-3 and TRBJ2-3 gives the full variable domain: GAGVSQTPSNKVTEKGKYVELRCDPISGHTALYWYRQSLGQGPEFLIYFQGTGAADDSGLPNDRFFAVRPEGSVSTLKIQRTERGDSAVYLCASSLTITSGDTQYFGPGTRLTVL.

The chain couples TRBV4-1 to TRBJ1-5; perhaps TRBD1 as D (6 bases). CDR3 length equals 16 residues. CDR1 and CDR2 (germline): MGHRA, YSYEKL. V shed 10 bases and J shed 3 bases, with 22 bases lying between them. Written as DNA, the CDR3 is TGCGCCAACTTACAGAGTCGACAGGCCTTCAATCAGCCCCAGCATTTT. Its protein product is CANLQSRQAFNQPQHF.

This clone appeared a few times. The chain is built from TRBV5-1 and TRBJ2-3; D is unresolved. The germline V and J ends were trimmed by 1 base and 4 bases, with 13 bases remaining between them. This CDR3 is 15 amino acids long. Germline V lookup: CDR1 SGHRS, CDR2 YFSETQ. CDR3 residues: CASSLRSDGSDTQYF. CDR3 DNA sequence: TGCGCCAGCAGCTTGCGAAGCGACGGATCAGATACGCAGTATTTT.

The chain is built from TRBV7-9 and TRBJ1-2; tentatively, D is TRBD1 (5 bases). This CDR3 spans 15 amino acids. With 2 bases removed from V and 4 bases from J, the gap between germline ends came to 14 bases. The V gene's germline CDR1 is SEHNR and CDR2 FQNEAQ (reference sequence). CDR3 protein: CASSLLQGISYGYTF. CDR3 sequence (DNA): TGTGCCAGCAGCTTACTCCAGGGAATTTCCTATGGCTACACCTTC.

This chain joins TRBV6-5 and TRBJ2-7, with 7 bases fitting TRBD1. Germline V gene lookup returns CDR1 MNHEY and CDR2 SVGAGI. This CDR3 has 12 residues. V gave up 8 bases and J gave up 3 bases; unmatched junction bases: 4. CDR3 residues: CASGRQGYEQYF. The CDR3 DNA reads TGTGCCAGCGGTCGACAGGGCTACGAGCAGTACTTC.

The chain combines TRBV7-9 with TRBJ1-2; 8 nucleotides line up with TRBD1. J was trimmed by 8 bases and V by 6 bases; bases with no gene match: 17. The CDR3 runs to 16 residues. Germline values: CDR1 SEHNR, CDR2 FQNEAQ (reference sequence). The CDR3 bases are TGTGCCAGCAGTCCCGGTGGGGACAGGAGATCGGGAGGCTACACCTTC. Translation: CASSPGGDRRSGGYTF.

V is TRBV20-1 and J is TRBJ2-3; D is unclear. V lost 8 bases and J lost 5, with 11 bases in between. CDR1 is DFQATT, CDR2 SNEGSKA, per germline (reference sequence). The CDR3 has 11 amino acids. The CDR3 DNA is TGCAGTTCTCCCCACAGAGATACGCAGTATTTT. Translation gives CSSPHRDTQYF.

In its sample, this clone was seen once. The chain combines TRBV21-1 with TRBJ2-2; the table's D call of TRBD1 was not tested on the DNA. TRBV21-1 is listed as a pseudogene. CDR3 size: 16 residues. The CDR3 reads CASSAQTGPNTGELFF. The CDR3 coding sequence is TGTGCCAGCAGCGCTCAGACAGGGCCGAACACCGGGGAGCTGTTTTTT.

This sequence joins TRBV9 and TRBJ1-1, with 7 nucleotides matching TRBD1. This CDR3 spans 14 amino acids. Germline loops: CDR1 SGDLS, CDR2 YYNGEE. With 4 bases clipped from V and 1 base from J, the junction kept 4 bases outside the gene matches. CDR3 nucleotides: TGTGCCAGCAGCCCGCGACAGGGGAACACTGAAGCTTTCTTT. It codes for CASSPRQGNTEAFF.

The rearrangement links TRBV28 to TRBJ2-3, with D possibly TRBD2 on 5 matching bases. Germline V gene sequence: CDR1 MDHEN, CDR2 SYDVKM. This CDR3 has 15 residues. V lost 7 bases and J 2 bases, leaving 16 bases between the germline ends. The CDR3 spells CASTLGLSYTDTQYF. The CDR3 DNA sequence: TGTGCCAGCACTCTCGGACTTTCATACACAGATACGCAGTATTTT.

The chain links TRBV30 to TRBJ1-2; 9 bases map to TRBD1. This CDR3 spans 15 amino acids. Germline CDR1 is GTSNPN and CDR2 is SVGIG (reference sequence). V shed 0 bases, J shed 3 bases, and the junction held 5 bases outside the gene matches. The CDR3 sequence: CAWSVYWDRDYGYTF. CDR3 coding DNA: TGTGCCTGGAGTGTATATTGGGACAGGGACTATGGCTACACCTTC.

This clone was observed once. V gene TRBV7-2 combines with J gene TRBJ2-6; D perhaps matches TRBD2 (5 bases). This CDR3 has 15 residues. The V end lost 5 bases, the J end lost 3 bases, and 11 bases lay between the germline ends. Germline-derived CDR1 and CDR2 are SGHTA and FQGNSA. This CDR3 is CASSPGVVGANVLTF. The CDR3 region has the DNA TGTGCCAGCAGCCCCGGGGTGGTTGGGGCCAACGTCCTGACTTTC.

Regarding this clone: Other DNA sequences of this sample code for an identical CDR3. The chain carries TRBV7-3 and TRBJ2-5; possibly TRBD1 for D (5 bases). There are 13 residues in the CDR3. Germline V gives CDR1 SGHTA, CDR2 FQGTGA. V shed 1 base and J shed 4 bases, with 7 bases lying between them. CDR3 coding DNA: TGTGCCAGCAGCTTAAGTCAGGGAGAGACCCAGTACTTC. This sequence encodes CASSLSQGETQYF.

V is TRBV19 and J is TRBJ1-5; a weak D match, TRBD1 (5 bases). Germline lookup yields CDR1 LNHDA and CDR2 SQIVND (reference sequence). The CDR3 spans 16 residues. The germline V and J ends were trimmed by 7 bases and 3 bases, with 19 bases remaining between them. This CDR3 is CASTPAGGFDNQPQHF. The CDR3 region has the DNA TGTGCCAGTACCCCGGCTGGGGGGTTTGACAATCAGCCCCAGCATTTT.

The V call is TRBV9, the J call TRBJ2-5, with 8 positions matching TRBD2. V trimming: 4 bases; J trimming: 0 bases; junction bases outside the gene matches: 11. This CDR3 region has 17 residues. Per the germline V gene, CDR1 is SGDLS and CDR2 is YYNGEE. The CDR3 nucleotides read TGTGCCAGCAGCCTTGGGGAGGCTAGCGGGTACCAAGAGACCCAGTACTTC. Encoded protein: CASSLGEASGYQETQYF.

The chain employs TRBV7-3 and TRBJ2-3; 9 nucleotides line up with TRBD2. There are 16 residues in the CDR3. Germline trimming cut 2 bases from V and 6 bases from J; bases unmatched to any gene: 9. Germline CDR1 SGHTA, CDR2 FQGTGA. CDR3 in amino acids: CASSLGGGRAFDTQYF. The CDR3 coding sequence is TGTGCCAGCAGCTTAGGGGGCGGGAGGGCCTTCGATACGCAGTATTTT.

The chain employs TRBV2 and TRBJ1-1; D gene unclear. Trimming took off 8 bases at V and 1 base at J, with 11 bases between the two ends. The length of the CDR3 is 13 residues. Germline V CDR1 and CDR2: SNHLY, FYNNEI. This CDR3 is CASLDAPNTEAFF. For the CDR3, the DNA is TGTGCCAGCCTAGATGCCCCGAACACTGAAGCTTTCTTT. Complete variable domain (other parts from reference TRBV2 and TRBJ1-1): EPEVTQTPSHQVTQMGQEVILRCVPISNHLYFYWYRQILGQKVEFLVSFYNNEISEKSEIFDDQFSVERPDGSNFTLKIRSTKLEDSAMYFCASLDAPNTEAFFGQGTRLTVV.